These T cell receptor beta chains were read from a single sample in a study of CD8+ T cells in alopecia areata. Profiled with immunoSEQ multiplex PCR; TCRdb holds only in-frame clones, not every one. The sample has fewer than 200,000 clones, less than 80% seen once. The source was CD4+ T cells sorted from blood, collected at week 24, from a patient treated with tofacitinib. Source of these receptors: a human donor with alopecia areata. Both conserved end residues are part of each CDR3. The D gene is left open where the match is weak. The size field is filled for only some rows; it gives once, few, many or a size class.

D gene,clone size,J gene,V gene,CDR3 DNA,CDR3 protein
TRBD2,few,TRBJ2-1,TRBV29-1,TGCAGCGTTGAAGGCTATAGGCGGGGGGGCCCGAGCTCCTACAATGAGCAGTTCTTC,CSVEGYRRGGPSSYNEQFF
.,once,TRBJ2-5,TRBV5-6,TGTGCCAGCAGCTTGGACAGGCAAGAGACCCAGTACTTC,CASSLDRQETQYF
TRBD2,few,TRBJ2-1,TRBV29-1,TGCAGCGACTCACCGGGGGGGCGACCCTACAATGAGCAGTTCTTC,CSDSPGGRPYNEQFF
.,.,TRBJ1-4,TRBV7-9,TGTGCCAGCAGCCCCCGGGGGGGTGCAACTAATGAAAAACTGTTTTTT,CASSPRGGATNEKLFF
TRBD1,.,TRBJ2-7,TRBV2,TGTGCCAGCAGGTCCGGGACAGGGGCCGAGCAGTACTTC,CASRSGTGAEQYF
.,few,TRBJ2-3,TRBV20-1,TGCAGTGCTGGCCGAGGGGATACGCAGTATTTT,CSAGRGDTQYF
.,.,TRBJ1-5,TRBV30,TGTGCCTGGAGTTCGGGGGGGGATCAGCCCCAGCATTTT,CAWSSGGDQPQHF
.,.,TRBJ1-5,TRBV6-6,TGTGCCAGCAGCCGCGAGACAGGTTATAGCAATCAGCCCCAGCATTTT,CASSRETGYSNQPQHF
TRBD1,.,TRBJ1-2,TRBV7-9,TGTGCCAGCAGCGGGACAGGGGGGTATGGCTACACCTTC,CASSGTGGYGYTF
TRBD2,.,TRBJ2-7,TRBV7-9,TGTGCCAGCAGCTTAGCGCGGGGGGGAGGACTACATTACGAGCAGTACTTC,CASSLARGGGLHYEQYF
.,once,TRBJ1-2,TRBV9,TGTGCCAGCAGCGTAGAATCCGGCTATGGCTACACCTTC,CASSVESGYGYTF
.,few,TRBJ1-6,TRBV15,TGTGCCACCAGCAAAACATCTGGCTCACCCCTCCACTTT,CATSKTSGSPLHF
.,few,TRBJ1-2,TRBV18,TGTGCCAGCTCACCGCTCCAGGCTGACGCCCAAAGCGGCTACACCTTC,CASSPLQADAQSGYTF
.,.,TRBJ2-5,TRBV7-8,TGTGCCAGCAGCCGCAACTCCCGACGTGAGACCCAGTACTTC,CASSRNSRRETQYF
TRBD1,.,TRBJ1-1,TRBV2,TGTGCCAGCAGTCAGGGGGCAGCTTCCTCTAATGGGGCTTTCTTT,CASSQGAASSNGAFF
.,.,TRBJ2-1,TRBV5-1,TGCGCCAGCAGCTTAAACAACAGGGCCGGCGTGGATGAGCAGTTCTTC,CASSLNNRAGVDEQFF
.,.,TRBJ1-3,TRBV5-6,TGTGCCAGCAGCTGGAGCCTCTCTGGAAACACCATATATTTT,CASSWSLSGNTIYF
TRBD1,once,TRBJ2-1,TRBV4-1,TGCGCCAGCAGCCGGGGGACAGCAAACAATGAGCAGTTCTTC,CASSRGTANNEQFF
TRBD1,few,TRBJ1-2,TRBV7-9,TGTGCCAGCAGCCACAGGGGGCTTAATGGCTACACCTTC,CASSHRGLNGYTF
TRBD1,.,TRBJ1-1,TRBV30,TGTGCCTGGGTGCATGGGACAGGGGGAGCTTTCTTT,CAWVHGTGGAFF
.,.,TRBJ1-5,TRBV9,TGTGCCAGCAGCGTAGAGGGGATTCAGCCCCAGCATTTT,CASSVEGIQPQHF
.,.,TRBJ1-2,TRBV4-2,TGTGCCAGCAGCGGGGGTTTAAGTGGCTATGGCTACACCTTC,CASSGGLSGYGYTF
TRBD1,few,TRBJ1-5,TRBV23-1,TGCGCCAGCAGTCGACAGGGGGCTGCGGACAATCAGCCCCAGCATTTT,CASSRQGAADNQPQHF
.,.,TRBJ2-1,TRBV11-1,TGTGCCAGCAGTGAGGGCGGTGAGCAGTTCTTC,CASSEGGEQFF
.,few,TRBJ1-3,TRBV6-5,TGTGCCAGCAGTTACCGACACCCTACTGGAAACACCATATATTTT,CASSYRHPTGNTIYF
TRBD1,few,TRBJ1-4,TRBV14,TGTGCCAGCAGCCAAGACAGGGGGACTAATGAAAAACTGTTTTTT,CASSQDRGTNEKLFF
.,.,TRBJ1-6,TRBV5-6,TGTGCCAGCAGCCGCCCGGGAAATAATTCACCCCTCCACTTT,CASSRPGNNSPLHF
.,.,TRBJ2-5,TRBV7-3,TGTGCCAGCAGCTTAACGTATGGCACTCAAGAGACCCAGTACTTC,CASSLTYGTQETQYF